The 8 T cell receptor beta chains below come from one sample, sequenced in a study of technical replicates of blood from several donors. Assay used: immunoSEQ multiplex PCR; TCRdb lists only in-frame clones, some missing. The table lists 75,000 to 100,000 clones, roughly 94% of them singletons, with about 0.35% in the top ten. Sequencing was performed on T cells isolated from PBMCs. Every receptor here comes from a human donor in good health.

Comments on this clone: Other DNA sequences of this sample code for an identical CDR3. The chain is built from TRBV5-1 and TRBJ2-7; TRBD1 is a possible D gene (6 bases). The germline V and J ends were trimmed by 2 bases and 4 bases, with 13 bases remaining between them. The CDR3 length is 14 residues. The germline CDR1 and CDR2 sequences are SGHRS and YFSETQ. CDR3 sequence reads: CASSLTGTLYEQYF. The CDR3 coding sequence is TGCGCCAGCAGCTTAACCGGGACACTGTACGAGCAGTACTTC. The whole variable domain, remainder taken from reference TRBV5-1 and TRBJ2-7, is KAGVTQTPRYLIKTRGQQVTLSCSPISGHRSVSWYQQTPGQGLQFLFEYFSETQRNKGNFPGRFSGRQFSNSRSEMNVSTLELGDSALYLCASSLTGTLYEQYFGPGTRLTVT.

The gene calls are TRBV6-6 and TRBJ2-3; the match to TRBD2 covers 8 bases. Germline trimming cut 6 bases from V and 4 bases from J; bases unmatched to any gene: 12. The CDR3 length is 16 residues. Looked up from germline, CDR1 is MNHNY and CDR2 is SVGAGI (reference sequence). DNA for the CDR3: TGTGCCAGCAGCCTAGGTTCTAGCGGGCGGGCAGATACGCAGTATTTT. Translating gives CASSLGSSGRADTQYF.

J is TRBJ2-3 and V is TRBV11-3; unclear D gene. Per the germline V gene, CDR1 is SGHNT and CDR2 is YENEEA. Trimming removed 3 bases from V and 4 bases from J, with 5 bases in between. The CDR3 is 12 residues long. The DNA for the CDR3 is TGTGCCAGCAGCTTCTCGGCAGATACGCAGTATTTT. Translated, it gives CASSFSADTQYF. Drawing the rest from reference TRBV11-3 and TRBJ2-3, the complete variable domain is EAGVVQSPRYKIIEKKQPVAFWCNPISGHNTLYWYLQNLGQGPELLIRYENEEAVDDSQLPKDRFSAERLKGVDSTLKIQPAELGDSAVYLCASSFSADTQYFGPGTRLTVL.

This rearrangement joins TRBV5-1 to TRBJ2-2, with TRBD2 matching over 9 bases. Germline values: CDR1 SGHRS, CDR2 YFSETQ. Germline trimming cut 0 bases from V and 4 bases from J; bases unmatched to any gene: 4. The CDR3 spans 16 residues. CDR3 residues: CASSLETSGSTGELFF. The CDR3 coding sequence is TGCGCCAGCAGCTTGGAGACTAGCGGTAGCACCGGGGAGCTGTTTTTT.

The V gene is TRBV28, the J gene TRBJ2-7; possible D gene TRBD1, 5 bases. The CDR3 is made up of 13 amino acids. The germline V and J ends were trimmed by 2 bases and 5 bases, with 10 bases remaining between them. Germline assignment: CDR1 MDHEN and CDR2 SYDVKM. CDR3 region: CASSLLQDHEQYF. For the CDR3, the DNA is TGTGCCAGCAGTTTACTACAGGACCACGAGCAGTACTTC.

The chain links TRBV5-6 to TRBJ2-7; 8 nucleotides match TRBD1. CDR3 length: 15 amino acids. CDR1 is SGHDT, CDR2 YYEEEE, per germline. After removal of 4 bases from V and 2 bases from J, the junction contained 8 bases not matched to a gene. The chain's CDR3 is CASSPTGGGPYEQYF. CDR3 coding DNA: TGTGCCAGCAGCCCCACAGGGGGAGGCCCCTACGAGCAGTACTTC.

This clone was observed once. The V call is TRBV6-6, the J call TRBJ2-1, with D perhaps TRBD1 (6 bases). The CDR3 extends over 14 amino acids. V was cut by 2 bases and J by 5 bases, with 10 bases left in between. Germline V lookup: CDR1 MNHNY, CDR2 SVGAGI (reference sequence). The CDR3 spells CASSYPRQDNEQFF. CDR3 nucleotides: TGTGCCAGCAGTTACCCCCGACAGGACAATGAGCAGTTCTTC.

CDR3 coding DNA: TGTGCCAGCAGTTACAGGCGGGAGCTGTTTTTT. Translated: CASSYRRELFF. V is TRBV6-1 and J is TRBJ2-2; D is perhaps TRBD1 (5 bases). This CDR3 is 11 amino acids long. CDR1 is MNHNS and CDR2 is SASEGT in the germline V gene. V was cut by 5 bases and J by 9 bases, with 7 bases left in between.